These T cell receptor beta chains were read from a single sample in a study of OX40 agonist ivuxolimab in advanced cancers. The repertoire was sequenced with immunoSEQ multiplex PCR; TCRdb's copy has only in-frame clones and lacks some. This table has 40,000 to 50,000 clones, around nine tenths appearing once. The material sequenced was CD4+ or CD8+ T cells sorted from blood, taken in a trial of the OX40 agonist ivuxolimab. Receptor source: an adult with an advanced solid tumor such as melanoma, head and neck, liver or kidney cancer. CDR3s include the opening cysteine and the closing phenylalanine or tryptophan. The order of the fields is J gene, V gene, clone size, D gene, CDR3 DNA, CDR3 protein. D genes are given only for firm matches. The listing skips clone size in some rows; elsewhere it reads once, few, many or a size class.

J: TRBJ1-2; V: TRBV5-6; size: NA; D: TRBD1; DNA: TGTGCCAGCAGCCTGAAATGGGACAGGGACCAGGATGGCTACACCTTC; CDR3: CASSLKWDRDQDGYTF
J: TRBJ2-3; V: TRBV27; size: NA; D: TRBD1; DNA: TGTGCCAGCAGTTTAGAGACAGGGGGAAGGGATACGCAGTATTTT; CDR3: CASSLETGGRDTQYF
J: TRBJ1-5; V: TRBV6-6; size: NA; D: NA; DNA: TGTGCCAGCAGTTACTCAGGGGCGCACCAGCCCCAGCATTTT; CDR3: CASSYSGAHQPQHF
J: TRBJ2-7; V: TRBV7-9; size: NA; D: NA; DNA: TGTGCCAGCAGCTTCCCGGTTAGGTCCTACGAGCAGTACTTC; CDR3: CASSFPVRSYEQYF
J: TRBJ2-1; V: TRBV4-1; size: NA; D: NA; DNA: TGCGCCAGCAGCCAATATAGAGGGCCAGGCAATGAGCAGTTCTTC; CDR3: CASSQYRGPGNEQFF
J: TRBJ1-2; V: TRBV5-1; size: NA; D: TRBD1; DNA: TGCGCCAGCAGCCTGGACAGGGAGGTACCTGGCTACACCTTC; CDR3: CASSLDREVPGYTF
J: TRBJ1-1; V: TRBV9; size: NA; D: TRBD1; DNA: TGTGCCAGCATGCGACAGGGTGTAGCTTTCTTT; CDR3: CASMRQGVAFF
J: TRBJ1-2; V: TRBV4-3; size: NA; D: NA; DNA: TGCGCCAGCAGCCAAGAGCGCACGTTCTATGGCTACACCTTC; CDR3: CASSQERTFYGYTF
J: TRBJ1-5; V: TRBV27; size: NA; D: NA; DNA: TGTGCCAGCAGTTTATACCAGGGGAGCAATCAGCCCCAGCATTTT; CDR3: CASSLYQGSNQPQHF
J: TRBJ1-1; V: TRBV15; size: medium-sized; D: NA; DNA: TGTGCCACCAGCAGATCAAAGGTCACTGAAGCTTTCTTT; CDR3: CATSRSKVTEAFF
J: TRBJ2-6; V: TRBV7-9; size: medium-sized; D: NA; DNA: TGTGCCAGCAGCTTACAGGGGGGGTCTTCCTCTGGGGCCAACGTCCTGACTTTC; CDR3: CASSLQGGSSSGANVLTF
J: TRBJ2-3; V: TRBV9; size: NA; D: TRBD2; DNA: TGTGCCAGCAGCGTAGAAAGCGGGGGGGCCGGAGATACGCAGTATTTT; CDR3: CASSVESGGAGDTQYF
J: TRBJ2-4; V: TRBV13; size: NA; D: TRBD1; DNA: TGTGCCAGCAGCGACCCCCGGGACAGGGGGTACATTCAGTACTTC; CDR3: CASSDPRDRGYIQYF
J: TRBJ2-5; V: TRBV4-3; size: NA; D: TRBD2; DNA: TGCGCCAGCAGCCAAGATACTAGCGGATTTGAAGAGACCCAGTACTTC; CDR3: CASSQDTSGFEETQYF
J: TRBJ2-2; V: TRBV4-1; size: NA; D: NA; DNA: TGCGCCAGCAGTCGAACAGCCCAGAACACCGGGGAGCTGTTTTTT; CDR3: CASSRTAQNTGELFF
J: TRBJ1-4; V: TRBV27; size: NA; D: NA; DNA: TGTGCCAGCAGTGGGACACGGGGGGTAGAAAAACTGTTTTTT; CDR3: CASSGTRGVEKLFF
J: TRBJ2-2; V: TRBV4-1; size: once; D: NA; DNA: TGCGCCAGCAGCCAAAGAAGTAGGGGCGTAGATAAACCCGGGGAGCTGTTTTTT; CDR3: CASSQRSRGVDKPGELFF
J: TRBJ2-3; V: TRBV4-3; size: NA; D: NA; DNA: TGCGCCAGCAGCCAAGATATCACAGATACGCAGTATTTT; CDR3: CASSQDITDTQYF
J: TRBJ2-3; V: TRBV28; size: NA; D: NA; DNA: TGTGCCAGCAGTACCGACAGATCAGATACGCAGTATTTT; CDR3: CASSTDRSDTQYF
J: TRBJ1-2; V: TRBV7-6; size: NA; D: NA; DNA: TGTGCCAGCAGCGTCACACCCCGCGGGGGCTACACCTTC; CDR3: CASSVTPRGGYTF
J: TRBJ2-3; V: TRBV5-4; size: NA; D: NA; DNA: TGTGCCAGCAGCTTTGGGTCAGGCGGGGGCACAGATACGCAGTATTTT; CDR3: CASSFGSGGGTDTQYF
J: TRBJ2-1; V: TRBV11-3; size: NA; D: NA; DNA: TGTGCCAGCAGCCCGACGGGTAACAATGAGCAGTTCTTC; CDR3: CASSPTGNNEQFF
J: TRBJ2-2; V: TRBV27; size: once; D: NA; DNA: TGTGCCAGCAGTTGGATCGGGACTCCCACCCCGAACACCGGGGAGCTGTTTTTT; CDR3: CASSWIGTPTPNTGELFF
J: TRBJ2-7; V: TRBV5-1; size: NA; D: TRBD1; DNA: TGCGCCAGCAGCTTGGTGACAGGGGGGTACGAGCAGTACTTC; CDR3: CASSLVTGGYEQYF
J: TRBJ1-5; V: TRBV7-9; size: NA; D: NA; DNA: TGTGCCAGCAGCCCCTTCCGGGACAATCAGCCCCAGCATTTT; CDR3: CASSPFRDNQPQHF
J: TRBJ2-1; V: TRBV27; size: NA; D: TRBD1; DNA: TGTGCCAGCAGTTTCGACAGGGACAATGAGCAGTTCTTC; CDR3: CASSFDRDNEQFF